This passage covers 14 T cell receptor beta chains from one sample sequenced in a study of T cell responses to AZD1222 COVID-19 vaccine. Profiled with immunoSEQ multiplex PCR; TCRdb holds only in-frame clones, not every one. This sample has about 76,000 clones, with about 88% found just once. Sequencing used peripheral blood, obtained on day 0 of AZD1222 vaccination. These receptors were taken from an adult in good health.

This chain connects TRBV15 to TRBJ1-4; tentatively, D is TRBD1 (5 bases). The germline V and J ends were trimmed by 3 bases and 6 bases, with 23 bases remaining between them. CDR1 and CDR2 (germline): LNHNV, YYDKDF (reference sequence). The CDR3 sequence is 18 residues long. The CDR3: CATSRTLRARHSDEKLFF. The CDR3 nucleotides are TGTGCCACCAGCAGGACACTCAGGGCGCGGCACTCTGATGAAAAACTGTTTTTT.

The gene calls are TRBV7-8 and TRBJ2-5; unclear D gene. The CDR3 is 11 amino acids. The germline V and J ends were trimmed by 3 bases and 4 bases, with 3 bases remaining between them. Germline lookup yields CDR1 SGHVS and CDR2 FQNEAQ. The DNA of the CDR3 is TGTGCCAGCAGCTTCGGAGAGACCCAGTACTTC. Its protein product is CASSFGETQYF.

V gene TRBV30 combines with J gene TRBJ1-6; TRBD1 might be the D (5 bases). The CDR3 totals 14 residues. The germline gives CDR1 GTSNPN, CDR2 SVGIG (reference sequence). V lost 1 base and J lost 10, with 14 bases in between. The CDR3: CAWSGLGAASPLHF. CDR3 nucleotides: TGTGCCTGGAGTGGTCTCGGGGCGGCATCACCCCTCCACTTT.

The J gene is TRBJ2-3, the V gene TRBV10-1; TRBD2 matches at 13 bases. The V and J ends lost 3 bases and 9 bases, in that order; junction bases with no gene match: 9. The V gene's germline CDR1 is WNHNN and CDR2 SYGVQD (reference sequence). The CDR3 covers 16 residues. CDR3 sequence (DNA): TGCGCCAGCAGTGACCGCCGCGGGACTAGCGGGGAGACGCAGTATTTT. Translation gives CASSDRRGTSGETQYF.

The chain combines TRBV14 with TRBJ2-2; maybe TRBD2 (6 bases). CDR3 length: 17 amino acids. V was shortened by 1 base and J by 8 bases, with 20 bases between the two germline ends. Germline V lookup: CDR1 SGHDN, CDR2 FVKESK. The CDR3 loop reads CASSQGFSRSSGGELFF. CDR3 in DNA: TGTGCCAGCAGCCAAGGATTCAGCCGGTCCAGCGGGGGGGAGCTGTTTTTT.

The V and J genes are TRBV27 and TRBJ1-2; TRBD1 might be the D (5 bases). Trimming shortened V by 3 bases and J by 7 bases, and 15 bases separated the two germline ends. This CDR3 contains 14 residues. The germline V gene encodes CDR1 MNHEY and CDR2 SMNVEV (reference sequence). The CDR3 reads CASSFSGILGGYTF. DNA of the CDR3: TGTGCCAGCAGTTTCTCAGGGATCCTGGGTGGCTACACCTTC.

The chain joins TRBV19 to TRBJ2-7; 10 nucleotides agree with TRBD1. The V gene's germline CDR1 is LNHDA and CDR2 SQIVND (reference sequence). V shed 7 bases, J shed 3 bases, and the junction held 3 bases outside the gene matches. This CDR3 comprises 13 residues. CDR3: CASKGTGVYEQYF. CDR3 DNA sequence: TGTGCCAGTAAGGGGACAGGGGTCTACGAGCAGTACTTC.

The rearrangement joins TRBV30 to TRBJ1-1; D gene unclear. Trimming pared 0 bases from V and 3 bases from J, leaving 8 bases between. This CDR3 has 13 residues. CDR1 is GTSNPN, CDR2 SVGIG, per germline (reference sequence). The chain's CDR3 is CAWSVHSDTEAFF. Written as DNA, the CDR3 is TGTGCCTGGAGTGTACATTCGGACACTGAAGCTTTCTTT.

This clone was seen only once. The rearrangement joins TRBV28 to TRBJ2-7; no firm D call. Germline loops: CDR1 MDHEN, CDR2 SYDVKM. The V end was cut by 4 bases, the J end by 3 bases, with 7 bases between. This CDR3 spans 12 amino acids. The CDR3 loop reads CASSSQNYEQYV. The DNA of the CDR3 is TGTGCCAGCAGTTCGCAAAACTACGAGCAGTACGTC.

V usage is TRBV10-2 and J usage is TRBJ2-1; tentatively, D is TRBD1 (6 bases). Trimming stripped 6 bases from V and 9 bases from J, with 15 bases between. The CDR3 spans 13 residues. Germline V gene sequence: CDR1 WSHSY, CDR2 SAAADI. The CDR3 spells CASSPGQSAEQFF. The CDR3 DNA reads as TGCGCCAGCAGCCCCGGACAGTCCGCTGAGCAGTTCTTC.

This clone turned up a few times. V and J are TRBV3-1 (or the pseudogene TRBV3-2) and TRBJ1-6; perhaps TRBD1 as D (5 bases). V gave up 6 bases and J gave up 9 bases, with 12 bases separating them. The CDR3 has 13 amino acids. Per the germline V gene, CDR1 is LGHDT and CDR2 is YNNKEL (reference sequence). The CDR3 nucleotides are TGTGCCAGCAGGAAAGGGGTGGGTTCACCCCTCCACTTT. Protein sequence: CASRKGVGSPLHF.

V gene TRBV11-2 combines with J gene TRBJ1-6; no clear D gene. The V gene's germline CDR1 is SGHAT and CDR2 FQNNGV. The V gene lost 1 base and the J gene lost 8 bases, with 6 bases spanning the gap. This CDR3 region has 13 residues. CDR3 sequence (DNA): TGTGCCAGCAGCTTAGCCCCCTATTCACCCCTCCACTTT. The encoded protein is CASSLAPYSPLHF.

The table lists this clone with a few counts. V is TRBV13 and J is TRBJ1-6; 9 nucleotides match TRBD1. Germline CDR1 and CDR2: PRHDT and FYEKMQ (reference sequence). J lost 8 bases, V lost 5 bases, and 7 bases had no gene match. The CDR3 runs to 15 residues. CDR3 sequence reads: CASSGRDREHSPLHF. For the CDR3, the DNA is TGTGCCAGCAGCGGACGGGACAGGGAACATTCACCCCTCCACTTT.

CDR3: CASSRTSGGCEQFF. In DNA form, the CDR3 reads TGTGCCAGCAGTCGGACTAGCGGGGGGTGTGAGCAGTTCTTC. V gene TRBV6-8 combines with J gene TRBJ2-1; 14 bases line up with TRBD2. V lost 5 bases to trimming and J lost 9 bases; unmatched junction nucleotides: 3. Germline assignment: CDR1 MNHGY and CDR2 SAAAGT. This CDR3 comprises 14 residues.